The sequence of this T cell receptor beta chain was determined in a study of HIV-infected patients and healthy controls. In this sample, this clonotype turned up many times. Its antigen is as yet unknown. About 540 ng RNA was reverse transcribed with alpha and beta constant-region primers. Separate chain-specific third strand synthesis with multiplexing indices produced the alpha and beta libraries. Each molecule carried a 12-nucleotide identifier made of two joined random hexamers added before amplification. TCRdb itself ran the 5' RACE reads through MiXCR, one entry per CDR3 protein. The sample lists 15,000 to 20,000 distinct CDR3 sequences; about 8.3% were seen once. No cell fractionation was done, so the repertoire covers all unsorted peripheral blood T cells. Germline-derived CDR1 and CDR2 are SGHVS and FQNEAQ. This CDR3 has 14 amino acids. The germline V and J ends were trimmed by 1 base and 3 bases, with 10 bases remaining between them.

Findings and caveats of the study: Healthy controls carried many MAIT alpha-chain CDR3s, while HIV+ repertoires had few.

The V gene is TRBV7-8, the J gene TRBJ2-7; the D is unclear. This receptor was identified in an adult in good health. Sequencing used blood. The CDR3 region is CASSLELLLYEQYF. CDR3 coding DNA: TGTGCCAGCAGCTTAGAGTTACTACTCTACGAGCAGTACTTC. Full variable domain (remainder filled in from reference TRBV7-8 and TRBJ2-7): GAGVSQSPRYKVAKRGQDVALRCDPISGHVSLFWYQQALGQGPEFLTYFQNEAQLDKSGLPSDRFFAERPEGSVSTLKIQRTQQEDSAVYLCASSLELLLYEQYFGPGTRLTVT.